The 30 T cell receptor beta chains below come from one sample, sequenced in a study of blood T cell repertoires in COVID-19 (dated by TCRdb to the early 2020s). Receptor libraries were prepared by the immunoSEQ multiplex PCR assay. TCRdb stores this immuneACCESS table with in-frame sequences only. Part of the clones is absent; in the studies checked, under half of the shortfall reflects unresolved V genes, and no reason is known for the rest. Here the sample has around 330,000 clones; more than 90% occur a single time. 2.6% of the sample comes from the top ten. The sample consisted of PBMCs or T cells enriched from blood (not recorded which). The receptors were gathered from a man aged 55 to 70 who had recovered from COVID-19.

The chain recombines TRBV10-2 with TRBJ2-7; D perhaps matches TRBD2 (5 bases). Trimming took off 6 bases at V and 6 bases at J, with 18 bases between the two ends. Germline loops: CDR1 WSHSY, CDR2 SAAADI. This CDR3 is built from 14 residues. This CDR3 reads CASSRGLPDGEQYF. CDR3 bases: TGCGCCAGCAGCCGAGGGCTCCCTGACGGCGAGCAGTACTTC.

This chain's CDR3 is CASSMAIQDLIKLAKNIQYF. CDR3 in DNA: TGTGCCAGTAGTATGGCTATACAGGATCTTATCAAACTAGCCAAAAACATTCAGTACTTC. This chain uses TRBV19 with TRBJ2-4; TRBD1 might be the D (5 bases). The length of the CDR3 is 20 residues. Germline-derived CDR1 and CDR2 are LNHDA and SQIVND (reference sequence). V shed 3 bases and J shed 0 bases, with 24 bases lying between them.

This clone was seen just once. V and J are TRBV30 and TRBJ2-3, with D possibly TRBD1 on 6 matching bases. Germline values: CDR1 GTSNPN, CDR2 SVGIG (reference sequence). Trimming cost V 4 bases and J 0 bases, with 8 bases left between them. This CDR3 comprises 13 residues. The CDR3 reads CAWTGASTDTQYF. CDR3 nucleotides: TGTGCCTGGACAGGGGCTAGCACAGATACGCAGTATTTT.

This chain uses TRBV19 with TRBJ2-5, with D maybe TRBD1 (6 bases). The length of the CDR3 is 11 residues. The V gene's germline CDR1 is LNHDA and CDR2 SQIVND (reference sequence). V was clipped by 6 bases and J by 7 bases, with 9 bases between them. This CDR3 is CASRQGPTQYF. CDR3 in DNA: TGTGCCAGTAGACAGGGTCCGACCCAGTACTTC.

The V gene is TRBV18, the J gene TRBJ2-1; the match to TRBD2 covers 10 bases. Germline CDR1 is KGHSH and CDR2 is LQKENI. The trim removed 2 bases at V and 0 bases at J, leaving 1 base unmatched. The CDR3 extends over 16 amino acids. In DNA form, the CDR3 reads TGTGCCAGCTCACCATTAGCGGGGGGCTCCTACAATGAGCAGTTCTTC. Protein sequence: CASSPLAGGSYNEQFF.

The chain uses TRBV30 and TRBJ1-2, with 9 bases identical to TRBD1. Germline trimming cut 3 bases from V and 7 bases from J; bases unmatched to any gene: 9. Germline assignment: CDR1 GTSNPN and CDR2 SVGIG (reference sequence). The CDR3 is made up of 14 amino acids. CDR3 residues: CAWSQGQGGFGYTF. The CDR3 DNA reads TGTGCCTGGAGCCAGGGACAGGGCGGCTTTGGCTACACCTTC.

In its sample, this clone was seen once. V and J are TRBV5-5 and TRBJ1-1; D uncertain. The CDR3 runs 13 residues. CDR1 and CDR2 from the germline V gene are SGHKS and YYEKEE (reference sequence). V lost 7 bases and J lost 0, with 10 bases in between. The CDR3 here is CASLLTVNTEAFF. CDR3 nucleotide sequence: TGTGCCAGCCTACTTACCGTGAACACTGAAGCTTTCTTT.

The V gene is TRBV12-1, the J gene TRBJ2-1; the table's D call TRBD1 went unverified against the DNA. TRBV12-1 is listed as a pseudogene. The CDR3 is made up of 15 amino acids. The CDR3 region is CASSFVQGTATEQFF. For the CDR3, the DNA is TGTGCCAGCAGCTTTGTCCAGGGGACCGCCACCGAGCAGTTCTTC.

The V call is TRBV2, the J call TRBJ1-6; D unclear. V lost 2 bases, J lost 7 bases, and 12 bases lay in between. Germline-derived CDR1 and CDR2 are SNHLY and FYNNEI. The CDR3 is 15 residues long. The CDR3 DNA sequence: TGTGCCAGCAGTGAATTTCGGGGTTCAAATTCACCCCTCCACTTT. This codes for CASSEFRGSNSPLHF. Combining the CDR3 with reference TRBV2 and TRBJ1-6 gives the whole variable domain EPEVTQTPSHQVTQMGQEVILRCVPISNHLYFYWYRQILGQKVEFLVSFYNNEISEKSEIFDDQFSVERPDGSNFTLKIRSTKLEDSAMYFCASSEFRGSNSPLHFGNGTRLTVT.

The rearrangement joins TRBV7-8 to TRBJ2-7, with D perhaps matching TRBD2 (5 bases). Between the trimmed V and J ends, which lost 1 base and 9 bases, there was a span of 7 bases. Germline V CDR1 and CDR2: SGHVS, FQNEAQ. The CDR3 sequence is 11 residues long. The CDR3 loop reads CASSLDRGQYF. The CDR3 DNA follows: TGTGCCAGCAGCTTAGACCGGGGGCAGTACTTC.

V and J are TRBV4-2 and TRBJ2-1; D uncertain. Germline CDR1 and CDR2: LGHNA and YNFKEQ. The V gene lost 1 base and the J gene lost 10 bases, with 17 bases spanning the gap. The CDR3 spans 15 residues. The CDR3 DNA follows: TGTGCCAGCAGCCAAGCTGACACCCGGTCCTGGGAGCAGTTCTTC. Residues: CASSQADTRSWEQFF.

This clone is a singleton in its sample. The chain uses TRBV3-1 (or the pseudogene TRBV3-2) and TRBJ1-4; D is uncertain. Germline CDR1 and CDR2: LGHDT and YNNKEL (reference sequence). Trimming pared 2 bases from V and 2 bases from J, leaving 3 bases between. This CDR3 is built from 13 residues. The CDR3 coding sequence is TGTGCCAGCAGCCAATCTACTAATGAAAAACTGTTTTTT. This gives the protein CASSQSTNEKLFF.

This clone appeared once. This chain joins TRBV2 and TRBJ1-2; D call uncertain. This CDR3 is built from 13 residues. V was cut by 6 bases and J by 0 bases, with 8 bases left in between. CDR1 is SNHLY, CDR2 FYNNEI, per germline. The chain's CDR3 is CASRGSANYGYTF. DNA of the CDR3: TGTGCCAGCAGGGGCTCAGCTAACTATGGCTACACCTTC. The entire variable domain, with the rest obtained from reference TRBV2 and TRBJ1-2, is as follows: EPEVTQTPSHQVTQMGQEVILRCVPISNHLYFYWYRQILGQKVEFLVSFYNNEISEKSEIFDDQFSVERPDGSNFTLKIRSTKLEDSAMYFCASRGSANYGYTFGSGTRLTVV.

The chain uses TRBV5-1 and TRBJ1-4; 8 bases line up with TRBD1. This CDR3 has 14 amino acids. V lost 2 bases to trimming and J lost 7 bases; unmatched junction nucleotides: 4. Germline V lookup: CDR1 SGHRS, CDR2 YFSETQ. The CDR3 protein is CASSFQGAREKLFF. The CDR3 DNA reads TGCGCCAGCAGCTTCCAGGGGGCTCGTGAAAAACTGTTTTTT.

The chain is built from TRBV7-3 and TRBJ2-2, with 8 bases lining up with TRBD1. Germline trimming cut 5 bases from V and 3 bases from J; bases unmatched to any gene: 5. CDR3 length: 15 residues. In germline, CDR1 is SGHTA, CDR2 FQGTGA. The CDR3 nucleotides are TGTGCCAGCAGCCGACAGGGGCGGGACACCGGGGAGCTGTTTTTT. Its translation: CASSRQGRDTGELFF.

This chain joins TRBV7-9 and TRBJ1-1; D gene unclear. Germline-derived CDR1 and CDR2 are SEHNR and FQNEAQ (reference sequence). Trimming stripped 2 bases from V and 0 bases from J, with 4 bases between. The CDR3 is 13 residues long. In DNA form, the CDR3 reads TGTGCCAGCAGCTTACAGATGAACACTGAAGCTTTCTTT. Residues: CASSLQMNTEAFF.

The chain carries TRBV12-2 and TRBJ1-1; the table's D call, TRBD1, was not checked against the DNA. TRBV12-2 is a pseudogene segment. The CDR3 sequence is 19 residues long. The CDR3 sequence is CASRLVYRVRDRGLSEAFF. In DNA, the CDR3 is TGTGCAAGTCGCTTAGTGTATAGGGTGAGGGACAGGGGGCTGAGTGAAGCTTTCTTT.

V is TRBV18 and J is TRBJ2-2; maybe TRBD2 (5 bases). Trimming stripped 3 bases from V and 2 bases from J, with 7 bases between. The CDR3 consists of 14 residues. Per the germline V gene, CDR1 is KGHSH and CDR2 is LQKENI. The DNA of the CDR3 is TGTGCCAGCTCACCGGAGGTTAACACCGGGGAGCTGTTTTTT. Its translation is CASSPEVNTGELFF.

CDR3 residues: CASSPRGAGAVANEKLFF. CDR3 sequence (DNA): TGTGCCAGCAGCCCCAGGGGGGCAGGGGCTGTAGCTAATGAAAAACTGTTTTTT. The J gene is TRBJ1-4, the V gene TRBV7-9; TRBD1 agrees at 7 bases. V gave up 5 bases and J gave up 3 bases; unmatched junction bases: 15. The CDR3 has 18 residues. Germline values: CDR1 SEHNR, CDR2 FQNEAQ (reference sequence). The full variable domain, its missing parts supplied by reference TRBV7-9 and TRBJ1-4, is DTGVSQNPRHKITKRGQNVTFRCDPISEHNRLYWYRQTLGQGPEFLTYFQNEAQLEKSRLLSDRFSAERPKGSFSTLEIQRTEQGDSAMYLCASSPRGAGAVANEKLFFGSGTQLSVL.

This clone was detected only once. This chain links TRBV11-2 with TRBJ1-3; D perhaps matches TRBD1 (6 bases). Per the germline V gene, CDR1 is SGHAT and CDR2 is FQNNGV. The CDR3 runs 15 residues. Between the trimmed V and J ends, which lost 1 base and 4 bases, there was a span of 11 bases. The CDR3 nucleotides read TGTGCCAGCAGCTTAGCCCCAGGGGTAGGAAACACCATATATTTT. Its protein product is CASSLAPGVGNTIYF.

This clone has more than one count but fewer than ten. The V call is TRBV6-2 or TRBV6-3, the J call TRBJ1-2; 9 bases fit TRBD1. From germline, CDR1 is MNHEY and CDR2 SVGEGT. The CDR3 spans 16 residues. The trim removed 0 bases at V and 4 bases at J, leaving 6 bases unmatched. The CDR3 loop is CASSYSGQGTGYGYTF. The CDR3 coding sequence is TGTGCCAGCAGTTACTCGGGACAGGGCACAGGCTATGGCTACACCTTC.

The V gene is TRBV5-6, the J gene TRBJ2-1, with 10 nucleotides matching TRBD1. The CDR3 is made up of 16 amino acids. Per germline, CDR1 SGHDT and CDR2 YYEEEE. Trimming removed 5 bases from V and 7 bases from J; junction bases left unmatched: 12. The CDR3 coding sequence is TGTGCCAGCAGTTACCAGAGGACAGGGGGAAGGAATGAGCAGTTCTTC. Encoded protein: CASSYQRTGGRNEQFF.

The DNA for the CDR3 is TGTGCCAGCACGGTAGACAGGGGCGCAGCCTACGAGCAGTACTTC. This gives the protein CASTVDRGAAYEQYF. This chain connects TRBV2 to TRBJ2-7; 8 bases line up with TRBD1. The germline gives CDR1 SNHLY, CDR2 FYNNEI. The CDR3 extends over 15 amino acids. The ends lost 7 bases at V and 2 bases at J; junction bases unmatched: 10.

The CDR3 DNA reads TGTGCCAGCAGCTGGGGGGGACTAGCGGGAGTTCGTACCGGGGAGCTGTTTTTT. Translation: CASSWGGLAGVRTGELFF. The chain links TRBV5-4 to TRBJ2-2; 14 bases are shared with TRBD2. Unmatched junction bases numbered 9, after V lost 3 bases and J lost 5 bases. CDR1 is SGHNT and CDR2 is YYREEE in the germline V gene (reference sequence). This CDR3 is built from 18 residues.

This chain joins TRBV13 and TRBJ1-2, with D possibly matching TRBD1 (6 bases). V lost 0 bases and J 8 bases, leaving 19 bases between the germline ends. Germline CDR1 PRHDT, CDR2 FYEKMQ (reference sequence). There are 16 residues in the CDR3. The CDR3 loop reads CASSLGETTGVLGYTF. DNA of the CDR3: TGTGCCAGCAGCTTAGGAGAAACGACAGGCGTTTTGGGCTACACCTTC.

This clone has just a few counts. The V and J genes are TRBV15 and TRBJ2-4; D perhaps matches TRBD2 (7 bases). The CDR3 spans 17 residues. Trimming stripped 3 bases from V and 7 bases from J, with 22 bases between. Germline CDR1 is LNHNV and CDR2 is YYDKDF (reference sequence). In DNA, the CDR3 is TGTGCCACCAGCAGGGGGGGGCGGAGGGATCGCATTAACATTCAGTACTTC. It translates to CATSRGGRRDRINIQYF.

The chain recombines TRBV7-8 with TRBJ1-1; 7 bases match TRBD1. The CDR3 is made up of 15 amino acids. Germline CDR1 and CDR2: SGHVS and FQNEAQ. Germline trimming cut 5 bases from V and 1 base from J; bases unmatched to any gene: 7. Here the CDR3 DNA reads TGTGCCAGCAGCCACAGGGGTTCTCGGAACACTGAAGCTTTCTTT. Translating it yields CASSHRGSRNTEAFF.

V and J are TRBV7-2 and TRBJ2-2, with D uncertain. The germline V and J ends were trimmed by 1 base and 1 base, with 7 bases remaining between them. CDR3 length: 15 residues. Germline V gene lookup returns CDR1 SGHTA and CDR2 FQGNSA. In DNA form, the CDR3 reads TGTGCCAGCAGCTTAGGAGCCCTGAACACCGGGGAGCTGTTTTTT. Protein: CASSLGALNTGELFF.

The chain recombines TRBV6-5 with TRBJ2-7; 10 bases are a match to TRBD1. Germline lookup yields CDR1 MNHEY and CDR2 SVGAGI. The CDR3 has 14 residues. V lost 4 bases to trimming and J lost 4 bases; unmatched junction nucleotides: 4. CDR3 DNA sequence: TGTGCCAGCAGTTTGACAGGGGGCTTGTACGAGCAGTACTTC. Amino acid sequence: CASSLTGGLYEQYF.

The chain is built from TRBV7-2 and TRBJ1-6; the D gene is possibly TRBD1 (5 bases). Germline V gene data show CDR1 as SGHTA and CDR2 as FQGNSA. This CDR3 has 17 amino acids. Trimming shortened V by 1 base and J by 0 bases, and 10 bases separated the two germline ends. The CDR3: CASSLGDSFSYNSPLHF. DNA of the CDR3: TGTGCCAGCAGCTTAGGTGACAGTTTCTCCTATAATTCACCCCTCCACTTT.